A selection of T cell receptor beta chains follows, all from one sample in a study of cytomegalovirus exposure and HLA in healthy donors. The table came from immunoSEQ multiplex PCR; TCRdb's copy has only in-frame clones and leaves some out. The data hold approximately 270,000 clones, with around 90% observed a single time. Sequencing used PBMCs. These receptors came from a woman younger than 35 in good health and CMV-seronegative. Each CDR3 is given with its conserved first and last residue. The D gene is left open where the match is weak. Only part of the rows carry a size: once, few, many, or a class if the clone is expanded.

size: NA
J: TRBJ2-3
V: TRBV9
D: TRBD1
CDR3: CASSPHRGSQFSTQYF
DNA: TGTGCCAGCAGCCCTCACAGGGGGTCCCAATTTAGTACCCAGTATTTT

size: NA
J: TRBJ2-7
V: TRBV10-1
D: TRBD1
CDR3: CASSELAGGEQYF
DNA: TGCGCCAGCAGTGAGCTGGCAGGGGGCGAGCAGTACTTC

size: NA
J: TRBJ2-3
V: TRBV7-3
D: TRBD2
CDR3: CASSLASGGAYITDTQYF
DNA: TGTGCCAGCAGCTTAGCTAGCGGGGGGGCGTATATCACAGATACGCAGTATTTT

size: NA
J: TRBJ2-1
V: TRBV10-1
D: NA
CDR3: CASSVGGRDNEQFF
DNA: TGCGCCAGCAGTGTGGGGGGGCGCGACAATGAGCAGTTCTTC

size: once
J: TRBJ1-5
V: TRBV7-6
D: TRBD1
CDR3: CASSFRDRNQPQHF
DNA: TGTGCCAGCAGCTTCCGGGACAGAAATCAGCCCCAGCATTTT

size: NA
J: TRBJ1-1
V: TRBV6-5
D: NA
CDR3: CASSFNRDTEAFF
DNA: TGTGCCAGCAGTTTTAACAGGGACACTGAAGCTTTCTTT

size: NA
J: TRBJ2-1
V: TRBV19
D: NA
CDR3: CASSIKGGPVEQFF
DNA: TGTGCCAGTAGTATAAAGGGGGGGCCGGTCGAGCAGTTCTTC

size: NA
J: TRBJ1-1
V: TRBV15
D: NA
CDR3: CATSRDLGKQAFF
DNA: TGTGCCACCAGCAGAGATCTCGGGAAGCAAGCTTTCTTT

size: NA
J: TRBJ1-3
V: TRBV5-1
D: NA
CDR3: CASSATDPGVGNTIYF
DNA: TGCGCCAGCAGCGCCACCGACCCCGGGGTTGGAAACACCATATATTTT

size: once
J: TRBJ2-5
V: TRBV18
D: NA
CDR3: CASSPLPLRGRGETQYF
DNA: TGTGCCAGCTCACCACTTCCCTTGCGGGGGCGCGGGGAGACCCAGTACTTC

size: NA
J: TRBJ1-5
V: TRBV5-4
D: NA
CDR3: CASSLGRERNQPQHF
DNA: TGTGCCAGCAGCTTGGGGAGGGAAAGAAATCAGCCCCAGCATTTT

size: once
J: TRBJ1-4
V: TRBV28
D: NA
CDR3: CASSSLAQATNEKLFF
DNA: TGTGCCAGCAGTTCTCTAGCCCAAGCAACTAATGAAAAACTGTTTTTT

size: NA
J: TRBJ1-1
V: TRBV18
D: NA
CDR3: CASSTMGLGNTEAFF
DNA: TGTGCCAGCTCAACGATGGGACTTGGAAACACTGAAGCTTTCTTT

size: NA
J: TRBJ2-1
V: TRBV16
D: NA
CDR3: CASSQFEGYNEQFF
DNA: TGTGCCAGCAGCCAATTTGAGGGCTACAATGAGCAGTTCTTC

size: NA
J: TRBJ2-5
V: TRBV28
D: NA
CDR3: CASSPRETQYF
DNA: TGTGCCAGCAGTCCTCGGGAGACCCAGTACTTC

size: NA
J: TRBJ2-2
V: TRBV7-7
D: TRBD2
CDR3: CASSLSSGGPSGELFF
DNA: TGTGCCAGCAGCCTAAGTTCGGGGGGGCCGAGCGGGGAGCTGTTTTTT

size: few
J: TRBJ1-6
V: TRBV5-1
D: TRBD1
CDR3: CASSPGQGESPLHF
DNA: TGCGCCAGCAGCCCCGGACAGGGAGAATCACCCCTCCACTTT

size: NA
J: TRBJ2-1
V: TRBV7-9
D: TRBD2
CDR3: CASQPTSGGQYNEQFF
DNA: TGTGCCAGCCAACCCACTAGCGGGGGACAATACAATGAGCAGTTCTTC

size: NA
J: TRBJ2-3
V: TRBV19
D: NA
CDR3: CASRGTDTQYF
DNA: TGTGCCAGTCGGGGGACAGATACGCAGTATTTT

size: NA
J: TRBJ1-1
V: TRBV7-9
D: NA
CDR3: CASSLEFRGKAFF
DNA: TGTGCCAGCAGCTTAGAGTTTAGGGGAAAAGCTTTCTTT

size: NA
J: TRBJ2-1
V: TRBV4-1
D: NA
CDR3: CASSFTAGHDGSEQFF
DNA: TGCGCCAGCAGCTTTACAGCCGGACATGACGGGAGTGAGCAGTTCTTC

size: NA
J: TRBJ1-1
V: TRBV6-5
D: TRBD1
CDR3: CASSVQGARGTEAFF
DNA: TGTGCCAGCAGTGTTCAGGGGGCGCGAGGCACTGAAGCTTTCTTT

size: NA
J: TRBJ1-1
V: TRBV29-1
D: NA
CDR3: CSVEEPTYGNTEAFF
DNA: TGCAGCGTTGAAGAACCTACGTACGGGAACACTGAAGCTTTCTTT

size: few
J: TRBJ1-2
V: TRBV4-1
D: NA
CDR3: CASSLTERDGYTF
DNA: TGCGCCAGCAGCTTAACAGAGCGGGATGGCTACACCTTC

size: NA
J: TRBJ2-1
V: TRBV9
D: TRBD1
CDR3: CASSVGVGTGVNEQFF
DNA: TGTGCCAGCAGCGTAGGGGTTGGGACAGGGGTCAATGAGCAGTTCTTC

size: NA
J: TRBJ1-1
V: TRBV27
D: TRBD1
CDR3: CASSLGTGGRHTEAFF
DNA: TGTGCCAGCAGTTTAGGGACAGGGGGAAGGCACACTGAAGCTTTCTTT

size: NA
J: TRBJ2-7
V: TRBV28
D: NA
CDR3: CASNLEGIYYEQYF
DNA: TGTGCCAGCAATCTGGAGGGGATTTACTACGAGCAGTACTTC

size: NA
J: TRBJ2-2
V: TRBV7-9
D: NA
CDR3: CASRSPRGTGELFF
DNA: TGTGCCAGCAGATCCCCCAGAGGGACCGGGGAGCTGTTTTTT